The subject of this entry is one TCR beta chain. In the original analysis: The assay estimated nucleated cells by amplifying reference gene primers. Produced via immunoSEQ multiplex PCR; TCRdb's table is partial and in-frame only. That table is the source of V, J and clone size, and D and trimming were worked out from the DNA. The profile shows around 47,000 clones, 70% to 90% of them singletons. The sample belongs to a study of blood T cell repertoires in COVID-19. Study-wide background: Sites in the United States, Italy and Spain provided acute and convalescent COVID-19 samples. T cells, B-cell-depleted T cells, or PBMCs supplied cDNA or gDNA.

There are 13 residues in the CDR3. Germline CDR1 SGHRS, CDR2 YFSETQ. The trim removed 7 bases at V and 3 bases at J, leaving 6 bases unmatched. The V and J genes are TRBV5-1 and TRBJ2-7; the match to TRBD1 covers 8 bases. Sample: peripheral blood. This receptor was taken from a man aged 50-59 years with active COVID-19. CDR3 nucleotides: TGCGCCAGCGGTGCCGGGACAGGCTACGAGCAGTACTTC. This codes for CASGAGTGYEQYF.